This TCR beta chain is from a study of T cell responses to AZD1222 COVID-19 vaccine. Findings and caveats of the study: Close to half of spike-specific TCRs reportedly recognize unmutated variant regions. Sampling captured repertoires only after the peak T cell response.

As for this clone: No antigen is known for it.

Germline assignment: CDR1 SGHRS and CDR2 YFSETQ. The CDR3 is made up of 14 amino acids. Losses at the gene ends were 5 bases for V and 7 bases for J; bases not matched to a gene: 5. This table comes from immunoSEQ multiplex PCR, and its TCRdb copy is limited to in-frame clones, with some not included. Of about 110,000 clones listed, about 85% are singletons. This TCR derives from an adult who received the AZD1222 COVID-19 vaccine. Material: peripheral blood, obtained 28 days after the second AZD1222 dose. This chain connects TRBV5-1 to TRBJ1-4; 10 nucleotides align to TRBD1. CDR3 nucleotide sequence: TGCGCCAGCAGGTCCGGACAGGGGGTTGAAAAACTGTTTTTT. This codes for CASRSGQGVEKLFF.